This T cell receptor beta chain was captured by sequencing in a study of T cells in tumors after PD-1 blockade. Study-wide background: During anti-PD-1 treatment, some patients continued daily vismodegib 150 mg.

This CDR3 has 17 residues. Germline V lookup: CDR1 MGHRA, CDR2 YSYEKL. Trimming stripped 7 bases from V and 0 bases from J, with 19 bases between. Input was roughly 616 ng to 6,004 ng of genomic DNA from tumor or blood. Study-wide findings and caveats: About 41% of tumor TCR clonotypes were also found in blood.

This clone has more than one count but fewer than ten. Its antigen is unidentified. The method was immunoSEQ multiplex PCR; TCRdb's version includes in-frame clones alone and lacks a portion of them. Of 14,000 to 15,000 clones listed, about four fifths are singletons. The sequence derives from a human donor with basal cell carcinoma. V usage is TRBV4-1 and J usage is TRBJ2-1; the D gene is possibly TRBD2 (5 bases). Material: PBMCs, obtained after anti-PD-1 treatment. The CDR3 sequence is CASTPEGPSSSYNEQFF. The CDR3, as DNA: TGCGCCAGCACCCCCGAGGGTCCGTCTAGCTCCTACAATGAGCAGTTCTTC.